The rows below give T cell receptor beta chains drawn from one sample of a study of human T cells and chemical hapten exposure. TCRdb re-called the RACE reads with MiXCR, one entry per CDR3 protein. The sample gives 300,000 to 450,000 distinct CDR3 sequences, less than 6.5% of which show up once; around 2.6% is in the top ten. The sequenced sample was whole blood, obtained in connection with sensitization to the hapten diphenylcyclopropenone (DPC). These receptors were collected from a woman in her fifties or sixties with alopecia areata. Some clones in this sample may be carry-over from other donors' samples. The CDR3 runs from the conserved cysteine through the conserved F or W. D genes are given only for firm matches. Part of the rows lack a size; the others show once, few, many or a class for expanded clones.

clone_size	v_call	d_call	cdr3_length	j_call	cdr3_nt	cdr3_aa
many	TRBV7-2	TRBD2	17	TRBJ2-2	TGTGCCAGCAGCCCTCCGGGACTAGCGGGAGGTACCGGGGAGCTGTTTTTT	CASSPPGLAGGTGELFF
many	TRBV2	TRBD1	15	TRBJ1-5	TGTGCCAGCAGTGAAGAAGGGGGCGTCAATCAGCCCCAGCATTTT	CASSEEGGVNQPQHF
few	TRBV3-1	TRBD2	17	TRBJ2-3	TGTGCCAGCAGCCTTCGGACTAGCGGGAGAAGCACAGATACGCAGTATTTT	CASSLRTSGRSTDTQYF
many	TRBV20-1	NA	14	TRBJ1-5	TGCAGTGCTAAGCATCCCTCCAGCAATCAGCCCCAGCATTTT	CSAKHPSSNQPQHF
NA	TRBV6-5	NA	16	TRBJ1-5	TGTGCCAGCAGTGTTTCCGGACGGATGAGCAATCAGCCCCAGCATTTT	CASSVSGRMSNQPQHF
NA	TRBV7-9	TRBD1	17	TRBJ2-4	TGTGCCAGCAGCTTAATACCTTCTGGACAGGGGAGGGACATTCAGTACTTC	CASSLIPSGQGRDIQYF
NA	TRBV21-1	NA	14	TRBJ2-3	TGTGCCAGCAGGTCGGAAGGTGGGAGAGATACGCAGTATTTT	CASRSEGGRDTQYF
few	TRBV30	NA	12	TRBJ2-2	TGTGCCTGGAACGAGTACACCGGGGAGCTGTTTTTT	CAWNEYTGELFF
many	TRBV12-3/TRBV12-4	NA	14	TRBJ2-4	TGTGCCAGCAGTATCCCCGGAACCAAAAACATTCAGTACTTC	CASSIPGTKNIQYF
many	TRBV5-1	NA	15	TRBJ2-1	TGCGCCAGCAGCTTGGTAGCTAGCGAGTACAATGAGCAGTTCTTC	CASSLVASEYNEQFF
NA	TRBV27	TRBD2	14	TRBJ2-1	TGTGCCAGCAGTCTGCGGGAGGGCGAGGCGGAGCAGTTCTTC	CASSLREGEAEQFF
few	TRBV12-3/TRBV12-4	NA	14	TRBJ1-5	TGTGCCAGCAGTTTCGGGGAGGGAAGACAGCCCCAGCATTTT	CASSFGEGRQPQHF
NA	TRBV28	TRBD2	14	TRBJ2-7	TGTGCCAGCAGTGGGACTAGCGGGGCCTACGAGCAGTACTTC	CASSGTSGAYEQYF
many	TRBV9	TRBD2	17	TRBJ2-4	TGTGCCAGCAGCGTGGACTCTAGCGGGGGGGCGGCAAACATTCAGTACTTC	CASSVDSSGGAANIQYF
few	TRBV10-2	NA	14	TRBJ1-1	TGCGCCAGCAGTGAGTCGATGTCAAACACTGAAGCTTTCTTT	CASSESMSNTEAFF
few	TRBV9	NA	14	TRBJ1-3	TGTGCCAGCAGCGTAGATGCGAATGGAAACACCATATATTTT	CASSVDANGNTIYF
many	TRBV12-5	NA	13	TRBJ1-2	TGTGCTAGTGGACCTGGACATAACTATGGCTACACCTTC	CASGPGHNYGYTF
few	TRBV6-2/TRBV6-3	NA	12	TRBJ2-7	TGTGCCAGCAGCAGGGTCTCCTACGAGCAGTACTTC	CASSRVSYEQYF
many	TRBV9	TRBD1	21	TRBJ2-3	TGTGCCAGCAGCTCTAGCGTTGGAGGACAGGGGGCCTTGCTCCTCACAGATACGCAGTATTTT	CASSSSVGGQGALLLTDTQYF
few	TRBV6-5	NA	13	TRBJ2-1	TGTGCCAGCAGTTACTCGATCTCGGGAGAATCTCTCTTC	CASSYSISGESLF
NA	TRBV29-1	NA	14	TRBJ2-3	TGCAGCGTTGATGCGGGGACTAGCACAGATACGCAGTATTTT	CSVDAGTSTDTQYF
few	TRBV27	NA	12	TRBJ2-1	TGTGCCAGCAAGGGGGGGGCCCATGAGCAGTTCTTC	CASKGGAHEQFF
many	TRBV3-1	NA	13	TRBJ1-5	TGTGCCAGCGGTGACGGTAGCAATCAGCCCCAGCATTTT	CASGDGSNQPQHF
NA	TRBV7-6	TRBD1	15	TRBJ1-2	TGTGCCAGCAGCCCGGGACAGGGAAGTTTTGATGGCTACACCTTC	CASSPGQGSFDGYTF
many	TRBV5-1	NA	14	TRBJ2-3	TGCGCCAGCAGCCCCGAAGGGGTGAGGGATACGCAGTATTTT	CASSPEGVRDTQYF
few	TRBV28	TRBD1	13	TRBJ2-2	TGTGCCAGCAGTTTCAGGGGGCCCGGGGAGCTGTTTTTT	CASSFRGPGELFF
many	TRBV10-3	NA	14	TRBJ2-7	TGTGCCACGCTAACAGGTCCGGGCAAGGACGAGCAGTACTTC	CATLTGPGKDEQYF
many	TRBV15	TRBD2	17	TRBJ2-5	TGTGCCACCAGCAGAGGAGTAGCGGGGGGGCCGGGAGAGACCCAGTACTTC	CATSRGVAGGPGETQYF
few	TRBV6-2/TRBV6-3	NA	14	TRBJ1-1	TGTGCCAGCAGTTACTTGCAGGCCGGGGCTGAAGCTTTCTTT	CASSYLQAGAEAFF
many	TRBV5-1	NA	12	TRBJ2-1	TGCGCCAGCAGCTTCAAGGTGGGTGAGCAGTTCTTC	CASSFKVGEQFF
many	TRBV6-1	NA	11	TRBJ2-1	TGTGCCATACTAGTCCAAGGTCGTCGGTTCTTC	CAILVQGRRFF